This TCR beta chain was identified in a study of blood T cell repertoires in COVID-19. Study overall: Specimens from acute and convalescent COVID-19 originated in the United States, Italy and Spain. T cells, B-cell-depleted T cells, or PBMCs supplied cDNA or gDNA.

The V end lost 1 base, the J end lost 2 bases, and 14 bases lay between the germline ends. The germline CDR1 and CDR2 sequences are LNHNV and YYDKDF (reference sequence). This CDR3 is built from 17 residues. As originally analysed: Estimation of nucleated cell counts relied on the amplification of reference gene primers. Assay: immunoSEQ multiplex PCR; the TCRdb copy retains only in-frame clones and omits some. V, J and clone size derive from that table, while D and trimming were established from the DNA sequence. The table includes 72,000 or so clones, roughly 81% detected once. The chain combines TRBV15 with TRBJ2-2; D remains ambiguous. The source is a human donor in a cohort sampled during active COVID-19. Sequencing was performed on peripheral blood. The CDR3 sequence is CATSRGAALRNTGELFF. The CDR3 nucleotides are TGTGCCACCAGCAGAGGGGCAGCACTCCGTAACACCGGGGAGCTGTTTTTT.